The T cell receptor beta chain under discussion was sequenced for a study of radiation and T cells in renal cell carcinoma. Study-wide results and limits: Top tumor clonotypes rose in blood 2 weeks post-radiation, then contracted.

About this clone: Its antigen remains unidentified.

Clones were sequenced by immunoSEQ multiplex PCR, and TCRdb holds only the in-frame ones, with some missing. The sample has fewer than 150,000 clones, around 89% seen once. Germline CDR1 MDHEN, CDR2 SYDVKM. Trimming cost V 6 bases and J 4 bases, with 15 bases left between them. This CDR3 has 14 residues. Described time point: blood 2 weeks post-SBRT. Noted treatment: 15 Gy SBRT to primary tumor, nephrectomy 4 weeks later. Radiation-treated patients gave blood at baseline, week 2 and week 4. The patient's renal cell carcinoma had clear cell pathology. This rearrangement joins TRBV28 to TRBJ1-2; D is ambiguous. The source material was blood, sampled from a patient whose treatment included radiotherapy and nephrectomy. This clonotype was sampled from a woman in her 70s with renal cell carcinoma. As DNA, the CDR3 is TGTGCCAGCAGGCGGCGGAACACCCCCTATGGCTACACCTTC. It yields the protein CASRRRNTPYGYTF.